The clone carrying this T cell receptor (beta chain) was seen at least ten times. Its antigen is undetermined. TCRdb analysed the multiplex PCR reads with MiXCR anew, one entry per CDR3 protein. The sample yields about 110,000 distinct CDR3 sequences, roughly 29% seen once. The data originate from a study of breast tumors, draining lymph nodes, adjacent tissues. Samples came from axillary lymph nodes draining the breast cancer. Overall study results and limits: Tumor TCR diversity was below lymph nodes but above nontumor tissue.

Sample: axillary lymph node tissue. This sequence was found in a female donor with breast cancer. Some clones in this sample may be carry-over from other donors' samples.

CDR3 sequence reads: CAWSEGSSYEQYF. The CDR3 nucleotides are TGTGCCTGGAGTGAAGGGAGCTCCTACGAGCAGTACTTC. V usage is TRBV30 and J usage is TRBJ2-7; possible D gene TRBD2, 5 bases. Germline loops: CDR1 GTSNPN, CDR2 SVGIG (reference sequence). Trimming took 1 base from V and 0 from J, leaving 7 bases between them. This CDR3 comprises 13 residues.